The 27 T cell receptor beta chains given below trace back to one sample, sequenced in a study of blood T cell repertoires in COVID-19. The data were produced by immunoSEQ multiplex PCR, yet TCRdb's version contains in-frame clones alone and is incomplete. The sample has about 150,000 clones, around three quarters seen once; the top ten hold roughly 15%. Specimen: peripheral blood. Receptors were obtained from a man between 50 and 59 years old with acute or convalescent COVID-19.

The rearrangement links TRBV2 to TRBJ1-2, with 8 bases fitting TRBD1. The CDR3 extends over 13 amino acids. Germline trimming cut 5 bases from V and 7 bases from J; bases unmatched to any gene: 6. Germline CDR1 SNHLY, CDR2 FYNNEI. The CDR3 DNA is TGTGCCAGCAGTCTCACAGGGGGGGGTGGCTACACCTTC. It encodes CASSLTGGGGYTF.

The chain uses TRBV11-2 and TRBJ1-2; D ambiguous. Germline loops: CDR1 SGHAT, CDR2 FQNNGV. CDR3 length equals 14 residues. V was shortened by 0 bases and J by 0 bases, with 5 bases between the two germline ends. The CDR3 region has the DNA TGTGCCAGCAGCTTAGAGCCAGCTAACTATGGCTACACCTTC. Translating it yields CASSLEPANYGYTF.

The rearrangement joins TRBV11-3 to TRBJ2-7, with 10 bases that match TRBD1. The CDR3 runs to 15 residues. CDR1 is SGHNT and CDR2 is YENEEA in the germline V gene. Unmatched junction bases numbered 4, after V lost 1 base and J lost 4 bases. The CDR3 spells CASSLARQGAYEQYV. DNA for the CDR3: TGTGCCAGCAGCTTAGCGCGACAGGGGGCTTACGAGCAGTACGTC.

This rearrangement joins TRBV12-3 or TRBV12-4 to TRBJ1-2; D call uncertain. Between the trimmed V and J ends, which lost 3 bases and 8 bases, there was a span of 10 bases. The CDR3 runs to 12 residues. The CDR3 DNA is TGTGCCAGCAGTTTGTTGGCGGTCGGCTACACCTTC. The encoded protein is CASSLLAVGYTF.

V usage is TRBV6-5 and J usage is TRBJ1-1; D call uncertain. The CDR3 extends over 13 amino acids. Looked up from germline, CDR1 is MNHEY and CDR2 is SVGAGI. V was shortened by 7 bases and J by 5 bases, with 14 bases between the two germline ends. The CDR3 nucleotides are TGTGCCAGCACCCCCCCCGCGGGGACTGAAGCTTTCTTT. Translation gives CASTPPAGTEAFF.

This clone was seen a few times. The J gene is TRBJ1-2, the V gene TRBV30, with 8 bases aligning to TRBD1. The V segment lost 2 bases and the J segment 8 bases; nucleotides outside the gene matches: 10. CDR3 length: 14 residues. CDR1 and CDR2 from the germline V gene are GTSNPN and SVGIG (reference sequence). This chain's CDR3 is CAWSFSDRVGGYTF. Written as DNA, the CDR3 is TGTGCCTGGAGTTTCTCGGACAGGGTGGGGGGCTACACCTTC.

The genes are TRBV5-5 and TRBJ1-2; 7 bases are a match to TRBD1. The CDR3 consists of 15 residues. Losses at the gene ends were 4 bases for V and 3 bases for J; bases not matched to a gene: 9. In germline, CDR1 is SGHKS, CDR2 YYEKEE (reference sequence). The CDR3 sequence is CASSRGGGNHYGYTF. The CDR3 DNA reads TGTGCCAGCAGCCGAGGGGGCGGGAACCACTATGGCTACACCTTC.

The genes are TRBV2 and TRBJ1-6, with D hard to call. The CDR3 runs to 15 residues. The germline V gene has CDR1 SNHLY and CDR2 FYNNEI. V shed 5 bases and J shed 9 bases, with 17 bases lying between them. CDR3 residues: CASSLEGSAGSPLHF. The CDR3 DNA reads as TGTGCCAGCAGTTTGGAGGGATCGGCTGGTTCACCCCTCCACTTT.

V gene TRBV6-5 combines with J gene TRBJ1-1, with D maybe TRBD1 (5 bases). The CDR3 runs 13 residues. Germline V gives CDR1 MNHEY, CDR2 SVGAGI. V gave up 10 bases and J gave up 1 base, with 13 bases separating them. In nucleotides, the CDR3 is TGTGCCAACTTTTCAGGGTCGAACACTGAAGCTTTCTTT. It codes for CANFSGSNTEAFF.

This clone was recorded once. The CDR3: CASSLGLATDTQYF. CDR3 sequence (DNA): TGTGCCAGCAGCTTGGGTCTAGCGACAGATACGCAGTATTTT. J is TRBJ2-3 and V is TRBV5-6; maybe TRBD2 (6 bases). The CDR3 totals 14 residues. V was cut by 0 bases and J by 3 bases, with 8 bases left in between. Germline V CDR1 and CDR2: SGHDT, YYEEEE.

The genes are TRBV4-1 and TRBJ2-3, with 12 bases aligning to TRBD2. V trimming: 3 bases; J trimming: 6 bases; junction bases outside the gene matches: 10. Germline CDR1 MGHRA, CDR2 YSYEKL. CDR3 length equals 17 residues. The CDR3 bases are TGCGCCAGCAGCCAGGCTCCCGGGACTAGCGGGTACGATACGCAGTATTTT. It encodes CASSQAPGTSGYDTQYF.

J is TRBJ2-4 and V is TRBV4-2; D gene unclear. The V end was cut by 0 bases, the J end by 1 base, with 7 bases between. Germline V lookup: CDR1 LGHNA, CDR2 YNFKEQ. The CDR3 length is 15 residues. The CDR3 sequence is CASSQDYGAKNIQYF. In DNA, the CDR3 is TGTGCCAGCAGCCAAGACTACGGTGCCAAAAACATTCAGTACTTC.

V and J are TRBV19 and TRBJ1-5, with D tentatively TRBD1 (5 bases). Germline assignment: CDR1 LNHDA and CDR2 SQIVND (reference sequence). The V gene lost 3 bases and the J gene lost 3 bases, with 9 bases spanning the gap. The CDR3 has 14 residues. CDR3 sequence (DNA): TGTGCCAGTAGTATTAGGGGTACCAATCAGCCCCAGCATTTT. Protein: CASSIRGTNQPQHF.

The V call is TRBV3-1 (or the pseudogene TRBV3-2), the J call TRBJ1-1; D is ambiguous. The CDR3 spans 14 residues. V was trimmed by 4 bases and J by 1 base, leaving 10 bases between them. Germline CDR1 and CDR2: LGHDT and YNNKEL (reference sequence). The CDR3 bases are TGTGCCAGCAGCCTTCCAGGCAAGAACACTGAAGCTTTCTTT. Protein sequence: CASSLPGKNTEAFF.

CDR3 residues: CASSSGTGAYEQYF. Written as DNA, the CDR3 is TGTGCCAGCAGCTCCGGGACAGGGGCCTACGAGCAGTACTTC. The chain carries TRBV5-6 and TRBJ2-7; 10 bases are a match to TRBD1. This CDR3 contains 14 residues. Trimming took 3 bases from V and 2 from J; bases not matched to a gene: 2. Per the germline V gene, CDR1 is SGHDT and CDR2 is YYEEEE.

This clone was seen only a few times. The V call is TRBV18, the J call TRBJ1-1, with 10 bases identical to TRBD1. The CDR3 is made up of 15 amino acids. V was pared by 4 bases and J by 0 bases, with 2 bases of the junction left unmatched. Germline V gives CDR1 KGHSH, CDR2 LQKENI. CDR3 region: CASSLDRGMNTEAFF. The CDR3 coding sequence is TGTGCCAGCTCACTGGACAGGGGGATGAACACTGAAGCTTTCTTT.

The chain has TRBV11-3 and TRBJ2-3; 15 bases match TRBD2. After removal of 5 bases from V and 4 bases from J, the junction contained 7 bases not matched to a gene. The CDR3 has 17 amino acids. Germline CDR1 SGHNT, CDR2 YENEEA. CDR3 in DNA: TGTGCCAGCAGCGGGAGGACTAGCGGGGGGGCCCCAGATACGCAGTATTTT. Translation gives CASSGRTSGGAPDTQYF.

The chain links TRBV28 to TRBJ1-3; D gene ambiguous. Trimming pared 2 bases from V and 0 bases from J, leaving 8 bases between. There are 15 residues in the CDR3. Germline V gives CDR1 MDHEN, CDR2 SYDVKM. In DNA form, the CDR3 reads TGTGCCAGCAGTTTACGGTGGTACTCTGGAAACACCATATATTTT. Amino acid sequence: CASSLRWYSGNTIYF.

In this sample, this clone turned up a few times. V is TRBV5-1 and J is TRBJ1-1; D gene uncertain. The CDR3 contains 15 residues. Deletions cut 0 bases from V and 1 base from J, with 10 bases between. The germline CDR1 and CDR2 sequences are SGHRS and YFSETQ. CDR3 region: CASSLDGRQNTEAFF. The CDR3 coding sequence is TGCGCCAGCAGCTTGGACGGCAGGCAGAACACTGAAGCTTTCTTT.

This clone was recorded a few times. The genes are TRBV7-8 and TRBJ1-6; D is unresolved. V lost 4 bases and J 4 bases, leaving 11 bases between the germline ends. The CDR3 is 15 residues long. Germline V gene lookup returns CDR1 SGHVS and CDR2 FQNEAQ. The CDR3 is CASSSGGQYNSPLHF. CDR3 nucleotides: TGTGCCAGCAGCTCCGGTGGGCAGTATAATTCACCCCTCCACTTT.

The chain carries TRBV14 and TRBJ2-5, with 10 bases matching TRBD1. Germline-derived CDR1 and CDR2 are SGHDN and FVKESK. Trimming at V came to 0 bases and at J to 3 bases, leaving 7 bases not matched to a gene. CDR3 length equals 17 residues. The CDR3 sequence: CASSQDPTGQGKETQYF. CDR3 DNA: TGTGCCAGCAGCCAAGATCCTACGGGACAGGGGAAAGAGACCCAGTACTTC.

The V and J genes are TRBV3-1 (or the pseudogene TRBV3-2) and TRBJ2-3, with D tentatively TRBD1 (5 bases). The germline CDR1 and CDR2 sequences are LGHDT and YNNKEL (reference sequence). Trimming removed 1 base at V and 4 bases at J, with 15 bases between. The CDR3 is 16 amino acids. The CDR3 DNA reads TGTGCCAGCAGCCAAGGACAGCTTACGGTGGCAGATACGCAGTATTTT. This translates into CASSQGQLTVADTQYF.

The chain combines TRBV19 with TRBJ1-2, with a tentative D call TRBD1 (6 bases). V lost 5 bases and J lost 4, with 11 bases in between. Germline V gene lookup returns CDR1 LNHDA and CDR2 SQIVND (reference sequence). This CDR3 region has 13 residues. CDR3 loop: CASSDTGIYGYTF. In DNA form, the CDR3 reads TGTGCCAGTAGTGACACAGGGATCTATGGCTACACCTTC. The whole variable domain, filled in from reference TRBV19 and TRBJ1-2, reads DGGITQSPKYLFRKEGQNVTLSCEQNLNHDAMYWYRQDPGQGLRLIYYSQIVNDFQKGDIAEGYSVSREKKESFPLTVTSAQKNPTAFYLCASSDTGIYGYTFGSGTRLTVV.

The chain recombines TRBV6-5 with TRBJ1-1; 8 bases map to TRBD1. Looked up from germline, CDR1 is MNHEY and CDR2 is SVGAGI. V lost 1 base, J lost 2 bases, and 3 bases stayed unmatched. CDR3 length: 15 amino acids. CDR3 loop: CASSYWQGANTEAFF. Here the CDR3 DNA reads TGTGCCAGCAGTTACTGGCAGGGGGCAAACACTGAAGCTTTCTTT.

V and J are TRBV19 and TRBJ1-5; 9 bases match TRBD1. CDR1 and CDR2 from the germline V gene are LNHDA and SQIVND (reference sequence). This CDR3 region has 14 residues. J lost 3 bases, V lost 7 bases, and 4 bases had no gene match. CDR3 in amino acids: CASMGQGINQPQHF. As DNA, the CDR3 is TGTGCCAGTATGGGACAGGGAATCAATCAGCCCCAGCATTTT.

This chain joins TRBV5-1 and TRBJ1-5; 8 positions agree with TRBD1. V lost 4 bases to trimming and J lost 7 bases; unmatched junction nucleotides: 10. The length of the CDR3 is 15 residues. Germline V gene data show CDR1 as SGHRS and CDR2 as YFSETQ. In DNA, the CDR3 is TGCGCCAGCAGCGCGACAGGGGTCGAAGGGCAGCCCCAGCATTTT. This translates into CASSATGVEGQPQHF.

CDR3 in DNA: TGCAGCGTGGCGGAGGACCTCTATGGCTACACCTTC. It codes for CSVAEDLYGYTF. The V gene is TRBV29-1, the J gene TRBJ1-2; D gene ambiguous. Germline values: CDR1 SQVTM, CDR2 ANQGSEA. This CDR3 is built from 12 residues. V lost 6 bases and J lost 4, with 12 bases in between.